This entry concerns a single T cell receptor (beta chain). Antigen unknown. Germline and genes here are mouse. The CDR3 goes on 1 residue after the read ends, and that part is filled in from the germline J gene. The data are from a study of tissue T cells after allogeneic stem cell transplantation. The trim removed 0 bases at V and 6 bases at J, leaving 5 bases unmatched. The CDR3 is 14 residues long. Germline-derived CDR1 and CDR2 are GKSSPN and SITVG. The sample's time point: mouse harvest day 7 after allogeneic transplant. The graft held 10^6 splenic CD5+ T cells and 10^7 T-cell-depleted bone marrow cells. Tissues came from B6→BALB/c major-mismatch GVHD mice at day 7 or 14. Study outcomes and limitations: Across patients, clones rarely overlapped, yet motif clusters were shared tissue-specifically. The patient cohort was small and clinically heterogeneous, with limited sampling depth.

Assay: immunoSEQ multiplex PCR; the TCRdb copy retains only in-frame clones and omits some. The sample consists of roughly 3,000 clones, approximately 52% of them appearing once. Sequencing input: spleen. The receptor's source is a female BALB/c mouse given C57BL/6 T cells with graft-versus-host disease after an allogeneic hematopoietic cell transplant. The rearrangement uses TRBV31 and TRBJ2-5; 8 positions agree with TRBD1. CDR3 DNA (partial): TGTGCCTGGAGTCTTCAGGGGGCGGGGGACACCCAGTAC. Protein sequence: CAWSLQGAGDTQY. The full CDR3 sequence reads CAWSLQGAGDTQYF. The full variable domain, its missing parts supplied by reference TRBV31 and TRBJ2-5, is AQTIHQWPVAEIKAVGSPLSLGCTIKGKSSPNLYWYWQATGGTLQQLFYSITVGQVESVVQLNLSASRPKDDQFILSTEKLLLSHSGFYLCAWSLQGAGDTQYFGPGTRLLVL.